This T cell receptor beta chain was recorded in a study of PD-L1 blockade in urothelial cancer. Across the whole study: Sequenced tumors carried a median count of around 1,500 T cells.

The authors spiked synthetic TCR analog templates into each PCR. Each FFPE tumor had its DNA quantified by means of amplified housekeeping genes. The protocol was immunoSEQ multiplex PCR, while the TCRdb copy is restricted to in-frame clones and leaves out a portion. The table records about 2,500 clones, more than 35% of them present only once. All patients carried locally advanced or metastatic urothelial carcinoma. The sequence was obtained from a man in his fifties or sixties with urothelial cancer. The material was tumor tissue, obtained before atezolizumab (anti-PD-L1) treatment.

CDR3 loop: CASSDGSNTGELFF. DNA for the CDR3: TGTGCCAGTTCGGACGGGTCGAACACCGGGGAGCTGTTTTTT. The genes are TRBV19 and TRBJ2-2; D uncertain. V was pared by 8 bases and J by 0 bases, with 10 bases between. Germline CDR1 reads LNHDA; CDR2 reads SQIVND (reference sequence). This CDR3 contains 14 residues.